The clone carrying this T cell receptor (beta chain) was found a few times. These data belong to a study of read filtering for tumor transcriptome and immune sequencing. In the study overall: Among patients, some 17 were male and approximately 15 female, aged about 40 to 90 (mean about 70). Transcriptome libraries were built from DNase-treated RNA.

Molecular barcoded adaptors covering alpha/delta and beta/gamma chains were used on about 390 ng RNA. From the reads, TCRdb called clonotypes with MiXCR, one entry per CDR3 protein. The sample records nearly 60,000 distinct CDR3 sequences, 10% to 15% being singletons. The CDR3 is 13 amino acids. Trimming took 4 bases from V and 7 from J; bases not matched to a gene: 7. Germline CDR1 PRHDT, CDR2 FYEKMQ (reference sequence). This clonotype originated in a donor at least 40 years old with multiple myeloma. The source material was a population of CD138-negative cells sorted from bone marrow. V is TRBV13 and J is TRBJ2-7, with 7 bases lining up with TRBD1. The CDR3 loop is CASSSARGKEQYF. The CDR3 nucleotides read TGTGCCAGCAGCTCAGCCAGGGGGAAGGAGCAGTACTTC.